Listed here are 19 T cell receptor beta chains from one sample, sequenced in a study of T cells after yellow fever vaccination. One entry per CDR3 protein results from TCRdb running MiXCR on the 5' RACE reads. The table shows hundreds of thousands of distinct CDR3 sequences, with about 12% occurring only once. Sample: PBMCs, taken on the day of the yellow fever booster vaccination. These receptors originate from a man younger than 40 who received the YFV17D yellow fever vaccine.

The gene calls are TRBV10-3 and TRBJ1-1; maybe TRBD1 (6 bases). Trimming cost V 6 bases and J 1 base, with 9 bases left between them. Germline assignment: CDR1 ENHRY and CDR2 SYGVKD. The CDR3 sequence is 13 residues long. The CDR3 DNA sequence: TGTGCCATCAGAGACAGGTCGAACACTGAAGCTTTCTTT. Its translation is CAIRDRSNTEAFF.

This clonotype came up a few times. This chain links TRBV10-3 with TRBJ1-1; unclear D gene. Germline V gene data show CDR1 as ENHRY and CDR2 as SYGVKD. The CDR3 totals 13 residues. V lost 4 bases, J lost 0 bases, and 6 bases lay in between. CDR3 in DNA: TGTGCCATCAGTGGGTCGGTGAACACTGAAGCTTTCTTT. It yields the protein CAISGSVNTEAFF.

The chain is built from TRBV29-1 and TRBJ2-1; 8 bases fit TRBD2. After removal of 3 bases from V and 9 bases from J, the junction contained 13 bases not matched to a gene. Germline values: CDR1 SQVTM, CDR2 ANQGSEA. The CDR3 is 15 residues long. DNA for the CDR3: TGCAGCGTTGAGCGAGGACTAGCTTTTATCGGTGAGCAGTTCTTC. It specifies CSVERGLAFIGEQFF.

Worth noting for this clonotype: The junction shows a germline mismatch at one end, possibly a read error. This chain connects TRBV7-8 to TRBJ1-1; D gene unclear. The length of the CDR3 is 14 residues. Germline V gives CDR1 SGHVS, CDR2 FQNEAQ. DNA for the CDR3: TGTGCCAGCAGCTTAGCAGTCCGGAACACTGAAGCTTACTTT. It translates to CASSLAVRNTEAYF.

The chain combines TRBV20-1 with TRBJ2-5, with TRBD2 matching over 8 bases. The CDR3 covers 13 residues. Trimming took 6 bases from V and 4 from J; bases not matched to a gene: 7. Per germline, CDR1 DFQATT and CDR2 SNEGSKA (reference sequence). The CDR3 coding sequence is TGCAGTGCCCCGTCAGCGGGAGTAGAGACCCAGTACTTC. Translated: CSAPSAGVETQYF.

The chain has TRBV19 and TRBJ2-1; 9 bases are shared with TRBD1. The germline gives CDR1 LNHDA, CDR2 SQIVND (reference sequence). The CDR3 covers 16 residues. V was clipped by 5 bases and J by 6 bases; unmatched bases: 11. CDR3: CASSLIPGQGSNEQFF. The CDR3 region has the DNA TGTGCCAGTAGTCTGATACCGGGACAGGGTTCCAATGAGCAGTTCTTC. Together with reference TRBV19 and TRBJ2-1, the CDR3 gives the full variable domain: DGGITQSPKYLFRKEGQNVTLSCEQNLNHDAMYWYRQDPGQGLRLIYYSQIVNDFQKGDIAEGYSVSREKKESFPLTVTSAQKNPTAFYLCASSLIPGQGSNEQFFGPGTRLTVL.

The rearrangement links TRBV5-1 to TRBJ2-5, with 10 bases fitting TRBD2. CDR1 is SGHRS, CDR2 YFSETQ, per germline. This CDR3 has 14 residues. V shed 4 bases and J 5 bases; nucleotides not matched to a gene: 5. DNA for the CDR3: TGCGCCAGCAGCACCGGGACTAGCGCTGAGACCCAGTACTTC. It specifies CASSTGTSAETQYF. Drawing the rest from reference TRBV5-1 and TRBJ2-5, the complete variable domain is KAGVTQTPRYLIKTRGQQVTLSCSPISGHRSVSWYQQTPGQGLQFLFEYFSETQRNKGNFPGRFSGRQFSNSRSEMNVSTLELGDSALYLCASSTGTSAETQYFGPGTRLLVL.

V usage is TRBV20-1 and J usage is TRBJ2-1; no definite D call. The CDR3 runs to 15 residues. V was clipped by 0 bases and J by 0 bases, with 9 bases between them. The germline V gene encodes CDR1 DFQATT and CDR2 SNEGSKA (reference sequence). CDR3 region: CSARDVRSSYNEQFF. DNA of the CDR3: TGCAGTGCTAGAGATGTCAGGAGCTCCTACAATGAGCAGTTCTTC.

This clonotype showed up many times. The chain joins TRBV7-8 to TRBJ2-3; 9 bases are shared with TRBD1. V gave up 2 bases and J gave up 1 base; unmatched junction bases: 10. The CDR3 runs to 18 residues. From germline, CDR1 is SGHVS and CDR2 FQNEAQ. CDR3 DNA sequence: TGTGCCAGCAGCTTACGTGGGACACGGGACAGGGGCACAGATACGCAGTATTTT. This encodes CASSLRGTRDRGTDTQYF. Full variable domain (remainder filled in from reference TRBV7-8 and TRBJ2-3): GAGVSQSPRYKVAKRGQDVALRCDPISGHVSLFWYQQALGQGPEFLTYFQNEAQLDKSGLPSDRFFAERPEGSVSTLKIQRTQQEDSAVYLCASSLRGTRDRGTDTQYFGPGTRLTVL.

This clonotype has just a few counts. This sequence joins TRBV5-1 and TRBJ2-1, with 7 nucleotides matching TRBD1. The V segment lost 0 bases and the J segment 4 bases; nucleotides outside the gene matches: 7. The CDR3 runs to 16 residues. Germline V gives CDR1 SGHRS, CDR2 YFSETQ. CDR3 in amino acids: CASSLALTGSYNEQFF. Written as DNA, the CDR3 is TGCGCCAGCAGCTTGGCTCTGACAGGGTCATACAATGAGCAGTTCTTC.

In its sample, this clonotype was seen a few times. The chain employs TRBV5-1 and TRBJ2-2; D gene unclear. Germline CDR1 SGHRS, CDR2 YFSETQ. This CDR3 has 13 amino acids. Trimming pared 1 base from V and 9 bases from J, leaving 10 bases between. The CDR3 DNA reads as TGCGCCAGCAGCTTGTCGCAGGCGTGGGAGCTGTTTTTT. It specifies CASSLSQAWELFF.

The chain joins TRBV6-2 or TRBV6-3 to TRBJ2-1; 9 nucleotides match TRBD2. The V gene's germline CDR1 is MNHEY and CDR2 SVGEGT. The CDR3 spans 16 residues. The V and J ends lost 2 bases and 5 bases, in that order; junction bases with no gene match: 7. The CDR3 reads CASSYGGLAGNNEQFF. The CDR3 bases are TGTGCCAGCAGTTACGGCGGCCTAGCGGGAAACAATGAGCAGTTCTTC.

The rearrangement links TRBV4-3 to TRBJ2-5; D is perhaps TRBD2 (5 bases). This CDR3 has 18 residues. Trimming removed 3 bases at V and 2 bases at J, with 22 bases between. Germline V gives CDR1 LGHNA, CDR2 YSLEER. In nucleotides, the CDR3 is TGCGCCAGCAGCCATACCTGCGGGCCCGAAACATTTCAAGAGACCCAGTACTTC. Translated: CASSHTCGPETFQETQYF.

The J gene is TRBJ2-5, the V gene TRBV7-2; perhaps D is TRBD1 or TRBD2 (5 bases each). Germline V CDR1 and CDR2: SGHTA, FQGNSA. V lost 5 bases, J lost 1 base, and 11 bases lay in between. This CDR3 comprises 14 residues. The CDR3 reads CASSQGPGQETQYF. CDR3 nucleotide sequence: TGTGCCAGCAGCCAGGGACCGGGCCAAGAGACCCAGTACTTC. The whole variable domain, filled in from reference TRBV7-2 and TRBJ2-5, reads GAGVSQSPSNKVTEKGKDVELRCDPISGHTALYWYRQSLGQGLEFLIYFQGNSAPDKSGLPSDRFSAERTGGSVSTLTIQRTQQEDSAVYLCASSQGPGQETQYFGPGTRLLVL.

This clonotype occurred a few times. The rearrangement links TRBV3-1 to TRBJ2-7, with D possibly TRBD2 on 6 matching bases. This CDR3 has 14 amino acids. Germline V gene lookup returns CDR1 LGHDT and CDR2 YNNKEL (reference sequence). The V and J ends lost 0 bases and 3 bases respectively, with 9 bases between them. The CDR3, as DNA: TGTGCCAGCAGCCAAGAGTTGCGGGGCTACGAGCAGTACTTC. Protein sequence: CASSQELRGYEQYF.

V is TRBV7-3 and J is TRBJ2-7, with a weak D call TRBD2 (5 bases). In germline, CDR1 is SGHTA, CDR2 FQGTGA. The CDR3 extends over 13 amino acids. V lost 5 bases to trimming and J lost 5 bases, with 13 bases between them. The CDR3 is CASSPLGSDEQYF. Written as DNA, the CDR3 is TGTGCCAGCAGCCCACTAGGGAGTGACGAGCAGTACTTC.

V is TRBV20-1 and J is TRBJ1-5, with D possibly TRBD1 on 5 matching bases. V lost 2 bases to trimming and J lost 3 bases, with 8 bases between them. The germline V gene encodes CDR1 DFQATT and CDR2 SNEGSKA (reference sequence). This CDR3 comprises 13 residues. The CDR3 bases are TGCAGTGCTAGACGACAGACCAATCAGCCCCAGCATTTT. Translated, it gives CSARRQTNQPQHF.

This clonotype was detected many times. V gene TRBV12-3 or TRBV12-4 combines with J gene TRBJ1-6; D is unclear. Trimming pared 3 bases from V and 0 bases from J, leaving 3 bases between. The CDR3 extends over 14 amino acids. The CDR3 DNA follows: TGTGCCAGCAGTTTGGGCTCCTATAATTCACCCCTCCACTTT. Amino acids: CASSLGSYNSPLHF.

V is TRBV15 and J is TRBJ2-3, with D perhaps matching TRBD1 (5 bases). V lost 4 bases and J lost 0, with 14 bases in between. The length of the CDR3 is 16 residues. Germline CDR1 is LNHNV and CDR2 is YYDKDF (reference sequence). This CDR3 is CATSKPTAQSTDTQYF. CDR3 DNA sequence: TGTGCCACCAGCAAACCGACAGCCCAAAGCACAGATACGCAGTATTTT.